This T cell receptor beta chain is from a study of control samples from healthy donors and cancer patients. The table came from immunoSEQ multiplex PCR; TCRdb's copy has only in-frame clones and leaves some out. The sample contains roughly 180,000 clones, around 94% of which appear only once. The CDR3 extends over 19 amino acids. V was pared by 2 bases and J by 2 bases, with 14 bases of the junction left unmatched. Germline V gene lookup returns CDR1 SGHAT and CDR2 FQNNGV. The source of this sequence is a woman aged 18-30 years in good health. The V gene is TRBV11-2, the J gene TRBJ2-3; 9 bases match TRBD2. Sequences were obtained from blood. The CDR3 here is CASSLTFWASGEITDTQYF. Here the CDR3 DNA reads TGTGCCAGCAGCTTAACGTTCTGGGCTAGCGGGGAGATCACAGATACGCAGTATTTT.